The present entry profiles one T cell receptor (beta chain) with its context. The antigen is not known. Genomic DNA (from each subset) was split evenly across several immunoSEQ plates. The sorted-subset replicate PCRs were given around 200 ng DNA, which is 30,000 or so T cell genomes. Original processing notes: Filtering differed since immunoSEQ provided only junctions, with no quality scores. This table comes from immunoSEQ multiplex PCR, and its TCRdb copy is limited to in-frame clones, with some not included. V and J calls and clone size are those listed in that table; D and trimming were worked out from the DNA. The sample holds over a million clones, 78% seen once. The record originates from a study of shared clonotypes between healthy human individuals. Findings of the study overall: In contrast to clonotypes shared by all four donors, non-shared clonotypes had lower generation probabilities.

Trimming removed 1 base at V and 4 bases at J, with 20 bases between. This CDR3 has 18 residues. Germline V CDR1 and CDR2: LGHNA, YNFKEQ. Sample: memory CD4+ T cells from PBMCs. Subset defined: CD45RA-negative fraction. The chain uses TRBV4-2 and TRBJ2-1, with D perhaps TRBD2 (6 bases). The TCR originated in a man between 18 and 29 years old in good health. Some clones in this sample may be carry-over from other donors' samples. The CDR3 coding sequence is TGTGCCAGCAGCCAAGGAAGGGCGGGGACTTCCGATTACAATGAGCAGTTCTTC. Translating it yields CASSQGRAGTSDYNEQFF.